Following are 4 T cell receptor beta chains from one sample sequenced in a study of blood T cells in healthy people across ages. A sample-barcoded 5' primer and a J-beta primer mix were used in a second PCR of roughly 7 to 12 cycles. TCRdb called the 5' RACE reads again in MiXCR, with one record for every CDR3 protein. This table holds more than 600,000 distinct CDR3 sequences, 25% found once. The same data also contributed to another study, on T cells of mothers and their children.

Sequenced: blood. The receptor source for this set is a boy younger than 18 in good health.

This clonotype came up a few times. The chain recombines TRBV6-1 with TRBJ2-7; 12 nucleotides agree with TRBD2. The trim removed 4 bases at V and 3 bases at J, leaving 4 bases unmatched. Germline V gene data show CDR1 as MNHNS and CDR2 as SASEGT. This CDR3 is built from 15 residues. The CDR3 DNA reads TGTGCCAGCAGTGTTGGGACTAGCGGGTTCTACGAGCAGTACTTC. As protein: CASSVGTSGFYEQYF.

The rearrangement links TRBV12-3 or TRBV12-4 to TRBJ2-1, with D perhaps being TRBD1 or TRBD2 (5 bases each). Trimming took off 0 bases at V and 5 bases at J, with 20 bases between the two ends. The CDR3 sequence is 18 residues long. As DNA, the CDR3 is TGTGCCAGCAGTTTAGCGAGAAGACAGCGGCTAGAAGACAATGAGCAGTTCTTC. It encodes CASSLARRQRLEDNEQFF.

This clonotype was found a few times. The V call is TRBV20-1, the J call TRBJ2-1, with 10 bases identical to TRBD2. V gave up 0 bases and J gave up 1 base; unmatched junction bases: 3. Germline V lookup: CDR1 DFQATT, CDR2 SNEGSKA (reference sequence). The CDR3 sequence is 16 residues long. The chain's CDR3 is CSARDPLAGSYNEQFF. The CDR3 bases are TGCAGTGCTAGAGACCCACTAGCGGGGTCCTACAATGAGCAGTTCTTC.

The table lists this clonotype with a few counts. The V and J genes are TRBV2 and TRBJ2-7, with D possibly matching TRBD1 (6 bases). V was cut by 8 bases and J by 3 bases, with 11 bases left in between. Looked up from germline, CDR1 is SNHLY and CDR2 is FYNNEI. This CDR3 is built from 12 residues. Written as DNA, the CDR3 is TGTGCCAGCTCCGGGACAAACTACGAGCAGTACTTC. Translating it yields CASSGTNYEQYF. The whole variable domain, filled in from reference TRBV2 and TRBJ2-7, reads EPEVTQTPSHQVTQMGQEVILRCVPISNHLYFYWYRQILGQKVEFLVSFYNNEISEKSEIFDDQFSVERPDGSNFTLKIRSTKLEDSAMYFCASSGTNYEQYFGPGTRLTVT.